This T cell receptor beta chain is from a study of radiation and T cells in renal cell carcinoma. This CDR3 is 12 amino acids long. Between the trimmed V and J ends, which lost 6 bases and 6 bases, there was a span of 8 bases. CDR1 is MDHEN, CDR2 SYDVKM, per germline. This clone has only a few counts. The antigen is unknown. Only in-frame clones appear in the TCRdb table, and some are missing; sequencing was by immunoSEQ multiplex PCR. The data hold about 91,000 clones, with 70% to 85% observed a single time. The time point: baseline pretreatment blood. Treatment given: 15 Gy SBRT to primary tumor, nephrectomy 4 weeks later. General study findings and limits: Without pretreatment biopsies, baseline tumor clonotype presence was undetermined.

The V gene is TRBV28, the J gene TRBJ1-4, with D unresolved. The sample in question was blood, obtained from a patient whose treatment included radiotherapy and nephrectomy. This TCR derives from a man in his fifties or sixties with renal cell carcinoma. The CDR3 region is CASRMPDEKLFF. The CDR3 DNA reads as TGTGCCAGCAGGATGCCTGATGAAAAACTGTTTTTT.